Listed here is a single T cell receptor (beta chain). The data were obtained in a study of blood T cell repertoires in COVID-19. Study at large: Acute-phase and convalescent COVID-19 samples originated in the United States, Italy and Spain. T cells, B-cell-depleted T cells, or PBMCs supplied cDNA or gDNA.

Under the authors' procedure: By means of reference gene primer amplification, nucleated cell counts were estimated. Method: immunoSEQ multiplex PCR; TCRdb's copy keeps in-frame clones and lacks some. V, J and clone size reflect that table, while D and trimming were determined from the DNA. The table records 250,000 to 400,000 clones, 88% of them present only once. One Seattle source followed patients from active infection through their disease course. In germline, CDR1 is SGHVS, CDR2 FNYEAQ. There are 15 residues in the CDR3. V gave up 8 bases and J gave up 7 bases, with 21 bases separating them. Sequences were obtained from peripheral blood. The rearrangement uses TRBV7-6 and TRBJ2-1; tentative D call: TRBD1 (6 bases). The TCR sequence derives from a woman aged 25 to 39 with COVID-19, enrolled during active disease. CDR3 bases: TGTGCCAGCTCTCTAGAGCCCTCAGGGGAAAATGAGCAGTTCTTC. Translation gives CASSLEPSGENEQFF.